The entry below describes one T cell receptor beta chain. The sample belongs to a study of blood T cell repertoires in COVID-19. Germline CDR1 reads SGHRS; CDR2 reads YFSETQ. The length of the CDR3 is 14 residues. Trimming removed 0 bases from V and 8 bases from J, with 12 bases in between. Only in-frame clones appear in the TCRdb table, and some are missing; sequencing was by immunoSEQ multiplex PCR. Seen here are about 70,000 clones, roughly 76% observed once, and the top ten hold 28%. This chain links TRBV5-1 with TRBJ1-5; D perhaps matches TRBD1 (6 bases). The TCR originated in a woman older than 75 with active or convalescent COVID-19. Material for sequencing was peripheral blood. The CDR3 spells CASSLGGGAEPQHF. The CDR3 bases are TGCGCCAGCAGCTTGGGTGGGGGCGCAGAGCCCCAGCATTTT.